These 3 T cell receptor beta chains came from one sample sequenced in a study of T-cell reconstitution after alpha-beta-depleted transplantation in children. The TCRbeta library was prepared with unique molecular identifiers. Each CDR3 protein gets one entry after TCRdb re-called the PCR reads with MiXCR. The table shows hundreds of thousands of distinct CDR3 sequences, with 13% occurring only once. This specimen consisted of PBMCs, mostly from graft donor cells, obtained 360 days after TCRalphabeta/CD19-depleted stem cell transplant. The receptors were gathered from a male patient younger than 18 who had a stem cell transplant for acute myeloid leukemia, so the T cells may come from the graft donor.

This clonotype was recorded a few times. The chain is built from TRBV7-6 and TRBJ2-2, with 12 bases matching TRBD2. V was clipped by 5 bases and J by 8 bases; unmatched bases: 6. Germline CDR1 is SGHVS and CDR2 is FNYEAQ. This CDR3 contains 15 residues. The CDR3: CASSRLAGEKGELFF. Written as DNA, the CDR3 is TGTGCCAGCAGCCGACTAGCGGGAGAGAAAGGGGAGCTGTTTTTT.

This clonotype was observed a handful of times. The V gene is TRBV3-1, the J gene TRBJ2-3; 14 bases line up with TRBD2. Germline CDR1 LGHDT, CDR2 YNNKEL (reference sequence). V shed 4 bases, J shed 4 bases, and the junction held 7 bases outside the gene matches. CDR3 length equals 17 residues. The CDR3 DNA sequence: TGTGCCAGCAGCCCTGCTGGGGGACTAGCGGGAGCAGATACGCAGTATTTT. Translating gives CASSPAGGLAGADTQYF.

This clonotype was seen only a few times. The chain has TRBV25-1 and TRBJ2-1; a weak D match, TRBD1 (5 bases). Germline V lookup: CDR1 MGHDK, CDR2 SYGVNS. CDR3 length: 12 residues. V was shortened by 9 bases and J by 6 bases, with 12 bases between the two germline ends. The CDR3: CASGAVGNEQFF. The CDR3 coding sequence is TGTGCCAGTGGGGCCGTTGGCAATGAGCAGTTCTTC.